Each of the 10 T cell receptor beta chains below was sequenced from the same sample in a study of vaccination effects on CD4 cells after COVID-19. Pools of viral peptides were used by the ViraFEST assay to expand antigen-specific CD4+ T cells ahead of sequencing. Upon completion of roughly ten days in culture, CD4+ T cells were isolated. Prior SARS-CoV-2 infection was absent in the vaccine recipients, as shown by negative nucleocapsid antibodies. These receptors' targets are unknown. The data were produced by immunoSEQ multiplex PCR, yet TCRdb's version contains in-frame clones alone and is incomplete. The top ten hold 3.5% to 4.5% of the sample, which has around 66,000 clones, about 71% seen once. This sample comprised CD4+ T cells from PBMCs cultured with HCoV-OC43 spike peptides, obtained before COVID-19 vaccination. Regarding subset: HCoV-OC43 spike overlapping peptide pool stimulation. Source of these receptors: a human donor who received a COVID-19 vaccine.

This chain uses TRBV6-2 or TRBV6-3 with TRBJ2-4; D ambiguous. Germline V gene lookup returns CDR1 MNHEY and CDR2 SVGEGT. Trimming pared 5 bases from V and 0 bases from J, leaving 11 bases between. The CDR3 spans 15 residues. In DNA form, the CDR3 reads TGTGCCAGCAGTGCTTCTAGGATAGCCAAAAACATTCAGTACTTC. It yields the protein CASSASRIAKNIQYF.

The chain links TRBV29-1 to TRBJ1-4, with a tentative D call TRBD1 (6 bases). This CDR3 comprises 15 residues. V dropped 4 bases and J dropped 4 bases, with 16 bases sitting between them. Germline assignment: CDR1 SQVTM and CDR2 ANQGSEA. The DNA of the CDR3 is TGCAGCGTTGCGGGGGCCGACGGACATAATGAAAAACTGTTTTTT. It is translated as CSVAGADGHNEKLFF.

CDR3 in amino acids: CASSLGTSGGYNEQFF. The CDR3 DNA follows: TGTGCCAGCAGCTTGGGGACTAGCGGGGGGTACAATGAGCAGTTCTTC. V and J are TRBV5-6 and TRBJ2-1; 14 bases fit TRBD2. V lost 0 bases to trimming and J lost 4 bases; unmatched junction nucleotides: 0. The CDR3 covers 16 residues. Germline CDR1 reads SGHDT; CDR2 reads YYEEEE.

The chain is built from TRBV2 and TRBJ2-3, with 12 bases fitting TRBD2. V gave up 4 bases and J gave up 1 base; unmatched junction bases: 3. CDR1 is SNHLY and CDR2 is FYNNEI in the germline V gene. There are 16 residues in the CDR3. The CDR3 DNA reads as TGTGCCAGCAGTGGGCGACTAGCGGGGGGCACAGATACGCAGTATTTT. Protein sequence: CASSGRLAGGTDTQYF.

This chain's CDR3 is CASRLLAGPPGELFF. The CDR3 DNA follows: TGCGCCAGCAGATTACTAGCGGGGCCCCCGGGGGAGCTGTTTTTT. The chain uses TRBV5-1 and TRBJ2-2, with TRBD2 identical over 10 bases. V shed 5 bases, J shed 8 bases, and the junction held 9 bases outside the gene matches. The CDR3 loop spans 15 amino acids. The V gene's germline CDR1 is SGHRS and CDR2 YFSETQ.

The chain joins TRBV4-1 to TRBJ2-7; D possibly corresponds to TRBD1 (5 bases). Germline V gene data show CDR1 as MGHRA and CDR2 as YSYEKL. The V gene lost 3 bases and the J gene lost 9 bases, with 15 bases spanning the gap. This CDR3 comprises 13 residues. DNA for the CDR3: TGCGCCAGCAGCCAGACCCACCCAGGGCGGCAGTACGTC. This sequence encodes CASSQTHPGRQYV.

This chain links TRBV19 with TRBJ2-5, with 10 bases matching TRBD1. The J segment lost 4 bases and the V segment lost 3 bases, leaving 8 bases of the junction unmatched. Looked up from germline, CDR1 is LNHDA and CDR2 is SQIVND (reference sequence). CDR3 length: 16 amino acids. CDR3 coding DNA: TGTGCCAGTAGTATTTTAGGGACAGGGGAGGGAGAGACCCAGTACTTC. Its protein is CASSILGTGEGETQYF.

In DNA form, the CDR3 reads TGTGCCATCGGGGGCCTTTCGGATACGCAGTATTTT. It translates to CAIGGLSDTQYF. The chain carries TRBV10-3 and TRBJ2-3; D may be TRBD1 (6 bases). V was trimmed by 8 bases and J by 6 bases, leaving 12 bases between them. The germline V gene encodes CDR1 ENHRY and CDR2 SYGVKD. The CDR3 runs 12 residues.

This clone has just a few counts. This rearrangement joins TRBV2 to TRBJ2-3; 10 positions match TRBD2. The junction had 10 bases not matched to a gene; V was cut back by 7 bases and J by 9 bases. The CDR3 loop spans 14 amino acids. Per germline, CDR1 SNHLY and CDR2 FYNNEI. The CDR3 DNA sequence: TGTGCCAGCAAGGGGCTAGCGGGGGCTTCCACGCAGTATTTT. Encoded protein: CASKGLAGASTQYF.

The chain has TRBV3-1 (or the pseudogene TRBV3-2) and TRBJ2-1; D not resolved. This CDR3 is 14 amino acids long. The germline V gene has CDR1 LGHDT and CDR2 YNNKEL (reference sequence). The V gene lost 3 bases and the J gene lost 4 bases, with 10 bases spanning the gap. The CDR3 sequence: CASSQGLDYNEQFF. Here the CDR3 DNA reads TGTGCCAGCAGCCAGGGCCTAGATTACAATGAGCAGTTCTTC.